This entry features one T cell receptor beta chain sequence. Its antigen is unidentified. This entry comes from a study of cytomegalovirus exposure and HLA in healthy donors. Study as a whole: Later, an analysis reported that the 95 to 150 validation repertoires had used the same platform as the 550 to 750 first-cohort repertoires. General study points: According to a later analysis, TCR clusters from the first cohort tended to co-occur in the roughly 120 validation repertoires. TCR beta chains numbering approximately 150 were designated cytomegalovirus-associated. The authors confirmed in vitro that a few CMV-associated chains were specific for CMV antigens.

Assay: immunoSEQ multiplex PCR; the TCRdb copy retains only in-frame clones and omits some. This sample has around 250,000 clones, with roughly 90% found just once. The receptor was derived from a woman aged 18-35 years in good health and CMV-seronegative. The specimen sequenced was PBMCs.

In DNA form, the CDR3 reads TGTGCCAGCAGCTTGGCCGATCAGGCTGGTCCCAATGAGCAGTTCTTC. This gives the protein CASSLADQAGPNEQFF. The gene calls are TRBV5-5 and TRBJ2-1; D gene unclear. The CDR3 consists of 16 residues. Germline assignment: CDR1 SGHKS and CDR2 YYEKEE (reference sequence). The V end lost 0 bases, the J end lost 6 bases, and 16 bases lay between the germline ends. Combining the CDR3 with reference TRBV5-5 and TRBJ2-1 gives the whole variable domain DAGVTQSPTHLIKTRGQQVTLRCSPISGHKSVSWYQQVLGQGPQFIFQYYEKEERGRGNFPDRFSARQFPNYSSELNVNALLLGDSALYLCASSLADQAGPNEQFFGPGTRLTVL.